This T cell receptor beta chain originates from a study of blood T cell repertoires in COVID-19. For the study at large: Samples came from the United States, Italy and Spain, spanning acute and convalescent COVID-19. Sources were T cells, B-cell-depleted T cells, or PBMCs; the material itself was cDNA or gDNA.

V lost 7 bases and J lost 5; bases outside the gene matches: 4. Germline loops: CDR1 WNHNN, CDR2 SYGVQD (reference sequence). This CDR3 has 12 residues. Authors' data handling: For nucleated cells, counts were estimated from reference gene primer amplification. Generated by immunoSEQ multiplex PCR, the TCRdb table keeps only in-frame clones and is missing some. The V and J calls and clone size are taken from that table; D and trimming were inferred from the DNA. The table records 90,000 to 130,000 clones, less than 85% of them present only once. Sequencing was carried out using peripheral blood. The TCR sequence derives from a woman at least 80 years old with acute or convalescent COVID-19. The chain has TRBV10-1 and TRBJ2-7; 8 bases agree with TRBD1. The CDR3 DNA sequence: TGCGCCAGCAACTGGACAGGGAACGAGCAGTACTTC. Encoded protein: CASNWTGNEQYF.